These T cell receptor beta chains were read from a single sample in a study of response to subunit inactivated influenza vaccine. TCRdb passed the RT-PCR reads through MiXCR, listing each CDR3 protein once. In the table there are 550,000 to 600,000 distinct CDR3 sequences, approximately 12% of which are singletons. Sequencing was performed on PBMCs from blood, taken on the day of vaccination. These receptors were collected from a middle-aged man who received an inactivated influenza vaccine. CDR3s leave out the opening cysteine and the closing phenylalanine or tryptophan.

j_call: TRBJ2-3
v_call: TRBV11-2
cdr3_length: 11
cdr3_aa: ASSFTGADTQY

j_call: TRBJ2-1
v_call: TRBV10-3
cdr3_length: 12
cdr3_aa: AISGKSSYNEQF

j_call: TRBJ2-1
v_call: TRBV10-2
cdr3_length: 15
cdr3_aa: ASSELLAGASVNEQF

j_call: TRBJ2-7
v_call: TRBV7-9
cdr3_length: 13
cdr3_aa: ASSLVSSGNYEQY

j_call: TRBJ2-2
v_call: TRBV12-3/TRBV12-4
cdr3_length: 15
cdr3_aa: ASSLPSGGPGTGELF

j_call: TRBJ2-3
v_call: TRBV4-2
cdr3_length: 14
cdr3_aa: ASSPSSAGAGDTQY

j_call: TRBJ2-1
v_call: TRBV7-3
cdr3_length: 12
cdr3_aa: ASSLVGSGNEQF

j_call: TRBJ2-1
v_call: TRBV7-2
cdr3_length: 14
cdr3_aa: ASSLASRGLNNEQF

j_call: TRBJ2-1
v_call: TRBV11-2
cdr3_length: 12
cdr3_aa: ASSLGGGLNEQF

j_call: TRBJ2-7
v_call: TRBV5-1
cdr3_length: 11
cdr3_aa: ASSLTTSYEQY

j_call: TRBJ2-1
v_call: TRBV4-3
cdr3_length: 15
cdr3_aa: ASSQDLTAGGYNEQF

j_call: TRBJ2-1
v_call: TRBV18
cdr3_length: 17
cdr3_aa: ASSPRSLQGSYLGNEQF

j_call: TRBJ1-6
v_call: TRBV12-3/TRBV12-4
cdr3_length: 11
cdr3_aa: ASSLRGHSPLH

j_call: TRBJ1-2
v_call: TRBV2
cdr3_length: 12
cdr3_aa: ASSEALEFNGYT

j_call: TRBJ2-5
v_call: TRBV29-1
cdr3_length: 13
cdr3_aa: SVSQGQLSQETQY

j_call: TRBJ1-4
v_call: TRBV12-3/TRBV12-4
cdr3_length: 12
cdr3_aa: ASSSDRRNEKLF

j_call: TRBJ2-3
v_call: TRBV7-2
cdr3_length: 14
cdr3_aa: ASSLDRGRVTDTQY

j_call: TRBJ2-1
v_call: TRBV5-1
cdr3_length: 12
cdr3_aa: ASSPASGRGEQF

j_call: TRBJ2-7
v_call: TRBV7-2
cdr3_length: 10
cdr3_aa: ASSSQGDEQY

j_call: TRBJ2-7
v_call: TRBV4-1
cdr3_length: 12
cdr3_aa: ASSHASGSDEQY

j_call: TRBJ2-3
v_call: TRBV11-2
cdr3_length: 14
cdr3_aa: ASSSGTNRNTDTQY

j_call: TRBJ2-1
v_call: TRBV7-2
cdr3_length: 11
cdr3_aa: ASSLVVDGEQF

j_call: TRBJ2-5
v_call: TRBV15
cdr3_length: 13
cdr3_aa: ATSREFEGQETQY

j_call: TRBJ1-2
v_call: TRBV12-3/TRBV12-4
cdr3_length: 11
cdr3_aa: ASRRTDNYGYT

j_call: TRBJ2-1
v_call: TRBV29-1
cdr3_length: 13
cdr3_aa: SVDRRGSSYNEQF

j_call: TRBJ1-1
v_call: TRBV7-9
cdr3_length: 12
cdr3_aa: ASGLNRANTEAF

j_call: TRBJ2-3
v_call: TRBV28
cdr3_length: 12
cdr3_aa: ASGGTESGDTQY

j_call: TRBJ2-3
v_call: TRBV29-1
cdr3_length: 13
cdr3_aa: SVYNRDRSTDTQY

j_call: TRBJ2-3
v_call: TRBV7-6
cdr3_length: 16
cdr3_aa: ASSLAPTPGQGTDTQY

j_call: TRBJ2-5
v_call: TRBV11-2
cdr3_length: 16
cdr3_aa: ASSLRGWGRVEEETQY

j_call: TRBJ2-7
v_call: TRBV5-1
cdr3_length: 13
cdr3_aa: ASRLEQGSSYEQY

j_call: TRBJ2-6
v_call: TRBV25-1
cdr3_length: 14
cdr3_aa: ASSESRYSGANVLT

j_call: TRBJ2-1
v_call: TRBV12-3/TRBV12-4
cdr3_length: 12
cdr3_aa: ASSLTSPYNEQF

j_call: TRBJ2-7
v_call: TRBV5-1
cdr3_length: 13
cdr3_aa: ASTPRIGGNYEQY

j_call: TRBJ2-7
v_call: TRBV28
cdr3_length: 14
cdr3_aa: ASSSPGTSGNNEQY

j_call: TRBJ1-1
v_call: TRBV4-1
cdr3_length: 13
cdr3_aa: ASSQDPWGNTEAF

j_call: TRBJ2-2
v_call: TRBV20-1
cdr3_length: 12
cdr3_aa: SAPQDWNTGELF

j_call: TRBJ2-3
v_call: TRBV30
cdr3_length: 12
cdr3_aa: AWRTKASTDTQY

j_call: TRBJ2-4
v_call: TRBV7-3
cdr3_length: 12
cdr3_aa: ASSPGGGVDIQY

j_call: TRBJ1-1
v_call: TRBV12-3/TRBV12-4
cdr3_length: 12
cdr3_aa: ASRPTGENTEAF

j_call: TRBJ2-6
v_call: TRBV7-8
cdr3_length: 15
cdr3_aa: ASSSVVLGSGANVLT

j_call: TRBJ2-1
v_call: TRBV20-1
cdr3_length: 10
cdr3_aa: SAPGTIDEQF

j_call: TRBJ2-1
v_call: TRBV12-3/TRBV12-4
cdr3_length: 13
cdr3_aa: ASSLSMGGGDEQF

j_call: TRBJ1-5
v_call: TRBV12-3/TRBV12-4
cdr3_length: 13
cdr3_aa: ASSFGTGFNQPQH

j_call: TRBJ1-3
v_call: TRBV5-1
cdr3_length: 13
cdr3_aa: ASSEIDRVKDTIY

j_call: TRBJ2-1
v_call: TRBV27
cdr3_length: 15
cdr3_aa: ASSLDSSGGFYNEQF

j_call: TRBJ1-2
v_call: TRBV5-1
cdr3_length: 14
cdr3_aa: ASSLGPGGASDGYT

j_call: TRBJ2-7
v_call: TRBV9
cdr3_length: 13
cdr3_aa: ASSVSPRVDYEQY

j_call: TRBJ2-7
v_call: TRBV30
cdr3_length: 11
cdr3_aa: AGARGLLYEQY

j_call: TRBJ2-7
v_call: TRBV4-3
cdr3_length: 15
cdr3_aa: ASSQDPWGASSYEQY

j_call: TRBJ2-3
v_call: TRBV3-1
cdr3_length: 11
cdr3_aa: ASSQNKADTQY

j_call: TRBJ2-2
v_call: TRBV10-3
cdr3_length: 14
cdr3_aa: AISDTQRANTGELF

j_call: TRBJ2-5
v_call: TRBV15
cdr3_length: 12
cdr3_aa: ATSFRTGGETQY

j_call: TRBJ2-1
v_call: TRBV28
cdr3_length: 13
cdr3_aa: ASGPDYRTLNEQF